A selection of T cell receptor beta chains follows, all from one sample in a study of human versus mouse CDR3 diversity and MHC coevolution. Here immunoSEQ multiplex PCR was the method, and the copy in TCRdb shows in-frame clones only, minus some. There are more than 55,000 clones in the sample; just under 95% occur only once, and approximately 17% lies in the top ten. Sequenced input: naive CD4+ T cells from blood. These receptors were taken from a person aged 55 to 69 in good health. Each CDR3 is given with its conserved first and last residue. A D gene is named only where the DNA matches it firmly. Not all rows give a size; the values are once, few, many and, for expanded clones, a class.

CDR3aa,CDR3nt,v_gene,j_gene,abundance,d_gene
CAWDLNRSNSPLHF,TGTGCCTGGGACTTGAACAGGTCGAATTCACCCCTCCACTTT,TRBV30,TRBJ1-6,NA,NA
CASSPQKHTEAFF,TGTGCCAGCTCACCCCAAAAGCATACTGAAGCTTTCTTT,TRBV18,TRBJ1-1,NA,NA
CASSRQGSSNTGELFF,TGCGCCAGCAGCCGACAGGGATCCTCGAACACCGGGGAGCTGTTTTTT,TRBV5-1,TRBJ2-2,NA,TRBD1
CASSPLGQGPSFNTEAFF,TGTGCCAGCAGCCCCCTCGGACAGGGGCCATCCTTCAACACTGAAGCTTTCTTT,TRBV25-1,TRBJ1-1,NA,TRBD1
CASSLIPLGSSIGNEQFF,TGTGCCAGCAGCTTAATCCCCCTCGGGTCGTCCATCGGCAATGAGCAGTTCTTC,TRBV7-3,TRBJ2-1,NA,NA
CALAGGREAGYEQYF,TGTGCCCTAGCCGGAGGGCGGGAGGCTGGCTACGAGCAGTACTTC,TRBV19,TRBJ2-7,once,TRBD2
CASSVVVGVNTGELFF,TGTGCCAGCAGCGTAGTAGTGGGAGTTAACACCGGGGAGCTGTTTTTT,TRBV9,TRBJ2-2,NA,NA
CASSLAGTSGRAQYF,TGTGCCAGCAGCTTAGCGGGGACTAGCGGGAGAGCGCAGTACTTC,TRBV7-9,TRBJ2-7,NA,TRBD2
CASSYPSAGRLIQYF,TGTGCCAGTAGTTACCCATCGGCGGGGCGACTGATTCAGTACTTC,TRBV19,TRBJ2-4,NA,NA
CASSYSFNSYEQYF,TGTGCCAGCAGTTACTCGTTCAACAGCTACGAGCAGTACTTC,TRBV6-5,TRBJ2-7,NA,NA
CASSPGLAVTDTQYF,TGTGCCAGCAGCCCGGGACTAGCGGTCACAGATACGCAGTATTTT,TRBV5-4,TRBJ2-3,NA,TRBD2
CASRSQGDEAFF,TGTGCCAGCAGATCCCAGGGGGATGAAGCTTTCTTT,TRBV6-5,TRBJ1-1,NA,TRBD1
CATRTGANTGELFF,TGCGCCACCCGGACAGGGGCAAACACCGGGGAGCTGTTTTTT,TRBV10-2,TRBJ2-2,once,TRBD1
CASPSGKTGELFF,TGTGCCAGCCCTAGCGGGAAAACCGGGGAGCTGTTTTTT,TRBV5-4,TRBJ2-2,NA,TRBD2
CASSPTGVTGELFF,TGTGCCAGTAGTCCGACGGGGGTCACCGGGGAGCTGTTTTTT,TRBV19,TRBJ2-2,NA,NA
CSVGPGLNTDTQYF,TGCAGCGTGGGGCCGGGACTAAACACAGATACGCAGTATTTT,TRBV29-1,TRBJ2-3,NA,TRBD2
CASSSLQETQYF,TGTGCCAGTAGTAGCCTACAAGAGACCCAGTACTTC,TRBV19,TRBJ2-5,NA,NA
CASSLEGWSGMGEQYF,TGTGCCAGCAGCTTAGAGGGGTGGAGCGGGATGGGTGAGCAGTACTTC,TRBV7-8,TRBJ2-7,once,TRBD2
CASSIGTSGDIYTF,TGTGCCAGTAGTATAGGCACCTCAGGGGATATCTACACCTTC,TRBV19,TRBJ1-2,NA,NA
CASSTTSRETQYF,TGTGCCAGCAGCACGACTAGCCGGGAGACCCAGTACTTC,TRBV5-6,TRBJ2-5,NA,TRBD2
CASSWTGLTSGANVLTF,TGTGCCAGCAGCTGGACAGGCTTGACCTCTGGGGCCAACGTCCTGACTTTC,TRBV7-9,TRBJ2-6,NA,TRBD1
CASSQAAQINEKLFF,TGTGCCAGCAGCCAAGCGGCACAGATTAATGAAAAACTGTTTTTT,TRBV4-2,TRBJ1-4,NA,NA
CASSGTANTEAFF,TGTGCCAGCAGCGGGACAGCAAACACTGAAGCTTTCTTT,TRBV5-5,TRBJ1-1,NA,TRBD1
CASSPRAQETQYF,TGTGCCAGTAGTCCCAGGGCCCAAGAGACCCAGTACTTC,TRBV19,TRBJ2-5,once,NA
CASSQQGRYGYTF,TGTGCCAGCAGCCAACAGGGGCGCTATGGCTACACCTTC,TRBV6-5,TRBJ1-2,NA,TRBD1
CASSGTSGGVGELFF,TGTGCCAGCAGTGGGACTAGCGGGGGCGTCGGGGAGCTGTTTTTT,TRBV6-1,TRBJ2-2,NA,TRBD2
CASGRGLGFNEQFF,TGTGCCAGCGGCCGGGGACTTGGTTTCAATGAGCAGTTCTTC,TRBV14,TRBJ2-1,NA,NA
CASSWTSGSSGELFF,TGTGCCAGCTCATGGACTAGCGGGAGTTCCGGGGAGCTGTTTTTT,TRBV18,TRBJ2-2,NA,TRBD2
CASSGGTGVNTEAFF,TGCGCCAGCAGCGGGGGGACAGGCGTGAACACTGAAGCTTTCTTT,TRBV5-1,TRBJ1-1,NA,TRBD1
CAISENLDNYGYTF,TGTGCCATCAGTGAGAACCTAGACAACTATGGCTACACCTTC,TRBV10-3,TRBJ1-2,NA,NA
CASTGTGLNEQYF,TGTGCCAGTACAGGGACAGGGTTGAACGAGCAGTACTTC,TRBV19,TRBJ2-7,NA,TRBD1
CASSGRSPYNEQFF,TGTGCCAGCAGCGGGAGGTCTCCCTACAATGAGCAGTTCTTC,TRBV5-4,TRBJ2-1,NA,NA
CASSQDMATQYF,TGCGCCAGCAGCCAAGATATGGCGACCCAGTACTTC,TRBV4-1,TRBJ2-5,NA,NA
CASSSPPRGKETQYF,TGTGCCAGCAGCTCCCCCCCGAGAGGGAAAGAGACCCAGTACTTC,TRBV7-8,TRBJ2-5,once,NA
CASSPTILWTSGFDEQFF,TGTGCCAGCAGCCCGACAATTCTTTGGACTAGCGGTTTCGATGAGCAGTTCTTC,TRBV4-2,TRBJ2-1,NA,TRBD2
CASSFPGAGELFF,TGTGCCAGCAGCTTCCCCGGGGCCGGGGAGCTGTTTTTT,TRBV11-3,TRBJ2-2,NA,NA
CASSPPLAANSQETQYF,TGTGCCAGCTCACCACCGCTAGCCGCTAATAGTCAAGAGACCCAGTACTTC,TRBV18,TRBJ2-5,NA,NA
CASSDLGQGYYGYTF,TGTGCCAGCAGTGACCTGGGACAGGGCTACTATGGCTACACCTTC,TRBV2,TRBJ1-2,NA,TRBD1
CASSASGPTNEKLFF,TGTGCCAGCAGCGCTTCAGGGCCAACTAATGAAAAACTGTTTTTT,TRBV11-2,TRBJ1-4,NA,NA